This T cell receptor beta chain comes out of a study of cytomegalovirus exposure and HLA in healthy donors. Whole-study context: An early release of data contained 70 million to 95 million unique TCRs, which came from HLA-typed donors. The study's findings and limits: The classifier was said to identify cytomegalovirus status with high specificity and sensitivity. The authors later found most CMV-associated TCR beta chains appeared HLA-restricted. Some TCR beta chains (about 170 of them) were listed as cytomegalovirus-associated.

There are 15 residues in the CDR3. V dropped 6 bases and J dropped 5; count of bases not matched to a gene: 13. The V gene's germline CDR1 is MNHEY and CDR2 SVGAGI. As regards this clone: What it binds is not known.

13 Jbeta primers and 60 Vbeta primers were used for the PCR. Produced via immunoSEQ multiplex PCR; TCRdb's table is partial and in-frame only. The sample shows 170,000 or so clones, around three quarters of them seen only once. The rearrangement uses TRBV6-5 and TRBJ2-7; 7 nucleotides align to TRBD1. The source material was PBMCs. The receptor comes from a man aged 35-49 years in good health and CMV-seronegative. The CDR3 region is CASRLGTEISNEQYF. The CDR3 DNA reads TGTGCCAGCAGACTTGGGACAGAGATTTCCAACGAGCAGTACTTC.